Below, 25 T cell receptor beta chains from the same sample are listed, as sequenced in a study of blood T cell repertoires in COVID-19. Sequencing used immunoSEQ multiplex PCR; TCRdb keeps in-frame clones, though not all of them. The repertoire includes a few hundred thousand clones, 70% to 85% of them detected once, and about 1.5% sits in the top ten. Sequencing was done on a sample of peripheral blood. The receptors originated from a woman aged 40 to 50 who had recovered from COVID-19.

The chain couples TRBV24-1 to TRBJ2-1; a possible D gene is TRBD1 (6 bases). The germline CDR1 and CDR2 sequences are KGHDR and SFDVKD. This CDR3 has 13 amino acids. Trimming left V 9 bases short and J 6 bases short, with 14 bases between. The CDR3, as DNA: TGTGCCACCGAAGGGGGTTCGAGCAATGAGCAGTTCTTC. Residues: CATEGGSSNEQFF.

Here the CDR3 DNA reads TGTGCCACCAGTGATTTCACGACTAGCGGGGGGGCCTATGAGCAGTTCTTC. Protein sequence: CATSDFTTSGGAYEQFF. The chain uses TRBV24-1 and TRBJ2-1; TRBD2 matches at 14 bases. After removal of 1 base from V and 8 bases from J, the junction contained 6 bases not matched to a gene. CDR1 KGHDR and CDR2 SFDVKD come from the germline V gene. CDR3 length: 17 residues.

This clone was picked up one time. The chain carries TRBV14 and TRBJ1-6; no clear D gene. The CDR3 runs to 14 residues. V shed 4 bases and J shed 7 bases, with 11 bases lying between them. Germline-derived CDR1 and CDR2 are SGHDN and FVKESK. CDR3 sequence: CASSPRTTNSPLHF. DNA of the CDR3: TGTGCCAGCAGCCCTAGAACAACCAATTCACCCCTCCACTTT.

In DNA, the CDR3 is TGTGCTAGTGGTTTGCCCCTCCGGGACAGTGATAATTCACCCCTCCACTTT. Encoded protein: CASGLPLRDSDNSPLHF. The V call is TRBV12-5, the J call TRBJ1-6; 7 nucleotides match TRBD1. The germline CDR1 and CDR2 sequences are LGHNT and FRNRAP. The CDR3 contains 17 residues. The V segment lost 2 bases and the J segment 5 bases; nucleotides outside the gene matches: 9. The variable domain in full, with the rest retrieved from reference TRBV12-5 and TRBJ1-6, is DARVTQTPRHKVTEMGQEVTMRCQPILGHNTVFWYRQTMMQGLELLAYFRNRAPLDDSGMPKDRFSAEMPDATLATLKIQPSEPRDSAVYFCASGLPLRDSDNSPLHFGNGTRLTVT.

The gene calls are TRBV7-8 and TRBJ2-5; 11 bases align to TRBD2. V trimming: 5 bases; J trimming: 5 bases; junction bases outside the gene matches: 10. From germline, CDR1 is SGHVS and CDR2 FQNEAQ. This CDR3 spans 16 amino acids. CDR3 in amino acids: CASSQLSGGARETQYF. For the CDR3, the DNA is TGTGCCAGCAGCCAACTTAGCGGGGGGGCCAGGGAGACCCAGTACTTC.

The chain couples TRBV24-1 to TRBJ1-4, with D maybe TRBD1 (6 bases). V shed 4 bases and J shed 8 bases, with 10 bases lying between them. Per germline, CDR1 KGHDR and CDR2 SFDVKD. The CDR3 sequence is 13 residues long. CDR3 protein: CATSETGSEKLFF. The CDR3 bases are TGTGCCACCAGTGAAACAGGGAGCGAAAAACTGTTTTTT.

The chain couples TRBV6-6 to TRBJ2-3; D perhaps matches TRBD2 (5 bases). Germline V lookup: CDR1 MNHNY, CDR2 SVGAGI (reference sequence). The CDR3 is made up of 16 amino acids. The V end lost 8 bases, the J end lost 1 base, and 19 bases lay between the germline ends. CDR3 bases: TGTGCCAGCCGGCGGGTTTCTCAAAGGGGCACAGATACGCAGTATTTT. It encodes CASRRVSQRGTDTQYF.

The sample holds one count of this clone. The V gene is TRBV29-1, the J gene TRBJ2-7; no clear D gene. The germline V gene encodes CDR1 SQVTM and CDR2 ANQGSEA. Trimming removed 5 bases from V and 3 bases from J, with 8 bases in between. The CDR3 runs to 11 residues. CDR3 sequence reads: CSVKIDYEQYF. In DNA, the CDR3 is TGCAGCGTTAAAATAGACTACGAGCAGTACTTC.

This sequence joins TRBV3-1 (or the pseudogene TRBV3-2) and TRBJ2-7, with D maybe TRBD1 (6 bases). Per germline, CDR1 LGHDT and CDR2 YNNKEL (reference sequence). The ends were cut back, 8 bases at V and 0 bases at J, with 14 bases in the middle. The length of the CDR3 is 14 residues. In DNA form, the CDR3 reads TGTGCCAGCTCTCAGGGGCCATACTCCTACGAGCAGTACTTC. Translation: CASSQGPYSYEQYF.

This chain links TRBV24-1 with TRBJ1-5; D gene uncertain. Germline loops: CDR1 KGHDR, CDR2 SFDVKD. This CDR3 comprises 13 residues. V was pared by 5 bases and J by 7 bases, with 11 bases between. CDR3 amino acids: CATSGRDMQPQHF. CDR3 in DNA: TGTGCCACCAGTGGGAGGGATATGCAGCCCCAGCATTTT.

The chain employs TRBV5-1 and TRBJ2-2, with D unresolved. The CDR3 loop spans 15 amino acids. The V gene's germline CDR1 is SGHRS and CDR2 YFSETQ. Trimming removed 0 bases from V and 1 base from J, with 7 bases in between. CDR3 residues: CASSLAAGNTGELFF. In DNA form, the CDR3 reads TGCGCCAGCAGCTTGGCGGCAGGGAACACCGGGGAGCTGTTTTTT.

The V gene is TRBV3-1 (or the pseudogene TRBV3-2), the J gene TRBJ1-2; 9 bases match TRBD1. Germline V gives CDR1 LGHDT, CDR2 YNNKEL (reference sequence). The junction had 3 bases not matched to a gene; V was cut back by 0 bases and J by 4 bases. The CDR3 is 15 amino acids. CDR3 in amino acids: CASSQDADRGYGYTF. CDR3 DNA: TGTGCCAGCAGCCAAGACGCGGACAGGGGCTATGGCTACACCTTC.

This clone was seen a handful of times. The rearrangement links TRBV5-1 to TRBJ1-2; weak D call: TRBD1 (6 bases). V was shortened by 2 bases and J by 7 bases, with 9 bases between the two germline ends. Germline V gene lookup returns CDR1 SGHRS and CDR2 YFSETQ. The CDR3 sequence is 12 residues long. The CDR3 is CASSLQGSGYTF. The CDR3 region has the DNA TGCGCCAGCAGCTTACAGGGTTCTGGCTACACCTTC. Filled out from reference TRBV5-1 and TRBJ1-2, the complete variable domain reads KAGVTQTPRYLIKTRGQQVTLSCSPISGHRSVSWYQQTPGQGLQFLFEYFSETQRNKGNFPGRFSGRQFSNSRSEMNVSTLELGDSALYLCASSLQGSGYTFGSGTRLTVV.

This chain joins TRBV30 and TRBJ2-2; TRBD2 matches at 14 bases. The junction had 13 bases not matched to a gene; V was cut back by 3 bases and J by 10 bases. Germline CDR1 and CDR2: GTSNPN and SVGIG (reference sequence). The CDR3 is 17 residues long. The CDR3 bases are TGTGCCTGGAGCGTAAGCAGGACTAGCGGGGGGCCTAAGGAGCTGTTTTTT. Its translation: CAWSVSRTSGGPKELFF.

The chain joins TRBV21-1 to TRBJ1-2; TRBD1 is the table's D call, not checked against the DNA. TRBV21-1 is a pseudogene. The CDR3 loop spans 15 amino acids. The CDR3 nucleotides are TGTGCCAGCAGCACAGAGGACAGCTCTTACTATGGCTACACCTTC. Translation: CASSTEDSSYYGYTF.

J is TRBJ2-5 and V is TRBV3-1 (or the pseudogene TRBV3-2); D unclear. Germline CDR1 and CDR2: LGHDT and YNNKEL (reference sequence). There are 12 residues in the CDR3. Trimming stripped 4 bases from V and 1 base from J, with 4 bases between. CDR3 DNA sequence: TGTGCCAGCAGCCCGGGCCAAGAGACCCAGTACTTC. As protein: CASSPGQETQYF.

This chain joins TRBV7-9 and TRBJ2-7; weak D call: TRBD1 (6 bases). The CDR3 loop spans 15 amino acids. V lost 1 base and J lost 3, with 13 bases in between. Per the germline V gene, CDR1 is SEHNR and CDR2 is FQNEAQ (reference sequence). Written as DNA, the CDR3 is TGTGCCAGCAGCTTAGTTGCAGGGGTAAACTACGAGCAGTACTTC. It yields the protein CASSLVAGVNYEQYF.

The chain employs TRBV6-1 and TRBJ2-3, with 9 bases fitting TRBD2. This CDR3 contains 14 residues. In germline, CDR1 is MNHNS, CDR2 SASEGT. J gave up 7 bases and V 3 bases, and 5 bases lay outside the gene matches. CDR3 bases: TGTGCCAGCAGTGACCGGCTAGCGGGAAATACGCAGTATTTT. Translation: CASSDRLAGNTQYF.

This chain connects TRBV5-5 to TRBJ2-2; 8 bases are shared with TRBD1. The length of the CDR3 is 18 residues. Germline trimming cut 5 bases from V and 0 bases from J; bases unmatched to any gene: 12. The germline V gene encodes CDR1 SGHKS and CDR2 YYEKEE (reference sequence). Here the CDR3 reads CASSLAAVGQANTGELFF. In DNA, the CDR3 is TGTGCCAGCAGTCTCGCCGCAGTGGGACAGGCGAACACCGGGGAGCTGTTTTTT.

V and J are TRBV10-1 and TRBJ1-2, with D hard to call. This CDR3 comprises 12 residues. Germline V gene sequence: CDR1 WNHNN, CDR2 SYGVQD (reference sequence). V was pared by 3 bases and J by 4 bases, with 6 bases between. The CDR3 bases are TGCGCCAGCAGTGATTCAGGCTATGGCTACACCTTC. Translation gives CASSDSGYGYTF.

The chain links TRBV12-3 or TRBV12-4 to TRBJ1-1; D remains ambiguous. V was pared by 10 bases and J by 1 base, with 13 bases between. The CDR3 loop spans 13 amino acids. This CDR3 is CAIQWAPNTEAFF. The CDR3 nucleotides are TGTGCCATCCAATGGGCTCCGAACACTGAAGCTTTCTTT.

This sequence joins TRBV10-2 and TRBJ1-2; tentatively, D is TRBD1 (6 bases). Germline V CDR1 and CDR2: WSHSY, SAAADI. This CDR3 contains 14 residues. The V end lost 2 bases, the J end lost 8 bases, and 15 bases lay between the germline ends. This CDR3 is CASSEILGAQGYTF. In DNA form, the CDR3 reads TGCGCCAGCAGTGAGATTTTGGGGGCGCAGGGCTACACCTTC.

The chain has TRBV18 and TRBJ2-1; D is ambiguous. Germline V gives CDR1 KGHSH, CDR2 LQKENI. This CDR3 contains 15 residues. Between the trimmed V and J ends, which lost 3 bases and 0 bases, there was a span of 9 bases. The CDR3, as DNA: TGTGCCAGCTCACCCCCCAGTACCTCCTACAATGAGCAGTTCTTC. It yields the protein CASSPPSTSYNEQFF.

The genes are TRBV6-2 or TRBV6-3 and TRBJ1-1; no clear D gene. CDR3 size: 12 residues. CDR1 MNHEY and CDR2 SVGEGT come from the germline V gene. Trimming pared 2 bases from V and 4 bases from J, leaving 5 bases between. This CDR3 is CASSYTGTEAFF. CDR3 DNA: TGTGCCAGCAGTTACACGGGCACTGAAGCTTTCTTT.

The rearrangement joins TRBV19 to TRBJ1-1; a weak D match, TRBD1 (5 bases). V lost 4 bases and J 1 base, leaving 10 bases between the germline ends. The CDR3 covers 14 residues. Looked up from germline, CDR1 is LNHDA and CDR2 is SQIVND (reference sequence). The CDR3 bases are TGTGCCAGTAGTACCCGCGACAGGAACACTGAAGCTTTCTTT. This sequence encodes CASSTRDRNTEAFF.